The next 15 T cell receptor beta chains were all read from a single sample in a study of Ad26.COV2.S vaccination and SARS-CoV-2 variants. Libraries were prepared by immunoSEQ multiplex PCR; TCRdb keeps only in-frame clonotypes and omits some of them. This sample has about 380,000 clones, with about 83% found just once. Treatment here: 15 to 20 received Ad26.COV2.S at low or high dose, single or two shots; several received placebo; per-sample allocation not given. The investigators took samples on day 63 after the first vaccine or placebo injection. The input for sequencing was peripheral blood, taken in a trial of Ad26.COV2.S vaccine versus placebo. Every receptor here comes from a person between 18 and 60 years old who received the Ad26.COV2.S COVID-19 vaccine or a placebo.

This sequence joins TRBV4-1 and TRBJ2-5; TRBD2 might be the D (6 bases). Germline CDR1 and CDR2: MGHRA and YSYEKL. V dropped 2 bases and J dropped 3 bases, with 13 bases sitting between them. This CDR3 has 15 amino acids. The CDR3 coding sequence is TGCGCCAGCAGCCAAACCGGGAGCCACGAAGAGACCCAGTACTTC. It codes for CASSQTGSHEETQYF.

The CDR3 region is CASRLSRGDTGELFF. The DNA for the CDR3 is TGTGCCAGCAGGCTTAGCAGGGGGGACACCGGGGAGCTGTTTTTT. The J gene is TRBJ2-2, the V gene TRBV6-5; D possibly corresponds to TRBD1 (7 bases). Germline CDR1 is MNHEY and CDR2 is SVGAGI. With 6 bases removed from V and 3 bases from J, the gap between germline ends came to 14 bases. The CDR3 contains 15 residues.

CDR3 protein: CASSRQRAEQYF. CDR3 in DNA: TGTGCCAGCAGTAGACAGCGGGCCGAGCAGTACTTC. The chain employs TRBV7-6 and TRBJ2-7, with a tentative D call TRBD2 (6 bases). The CDR3 extends over 12 amino acids. Germline CDR1 SGHVS, CDR2 FNYEAQ. With 6 bases removed from V and 6 bases from J, the gap between germline ends came to 12 bases.

The rearrangement links TRBV10-2 to TRBJ1-1, with D unclear. This CDR3 is built from 11 residues. Germline V gene lookup returns CDR1 WSHSY and CDR2 SAAADI. V gave up 6 bases and J gave up 6 bases, with 8 bases separating them. CDR3 DNA sequence: TGCGCCAGCAGCGAGAATGCTGAAGCTTTCTTT. Amino acids: CASSENAEAFF.

The chain uses TRBV19 and TRBJ1-1, with 8 bases aligning to TRBD1. With V trimmed by 4 bases and J by 6 bases, 10 bases remained unmatched. Germline CDR1 reads LNHDA; CDR2 reads SQIVND (reference sequence). The CDR3 contains 15 residues. CDR3 loop: CASSTRDRRTPEAFF. CDR3 sequence (DNA): TGTGCCAGTAGTACCAGGGACAGGCGGACCCCTGAAGCTTTCTTT.

This clone has a handful of counts. The rearrangement uses TRBV28 and TRBJ2-3; D is perhaps TRBD2 (5 bases). Germline V lookup: CDR1 MDHEN, CDR2 SYDVKM. V gave up 3 bases and J gave up 2 bases, with 9 bases separating them. The CDR3 has 14 amino acids. Here the CDR3 DNA reads TGTGCCAGCAGTTTGACGGGGTACACAGATACGCAGTATTTT. Its translation is CASSLTGYTDTQYF.

The rearrangement links TRBV20-1 to TRBJ1-2, with D uncertain. Trimming stripped 6 bases from V and 6 bases from J, with 5 bases between. Germline V gives CDR1 DFQATT, CDR2 SNEGSKA (reference sequence). The CDR3 length is 9 residues. In DNA, the CDR3 is TGCAGTGCGTACCATGGCTACACCTTC. Translating it yields CSAYHGYTF.

The sample holds a few counts of this clone. The rearrangement uses TRBV7-9 and TRBJ1-4, with unresolved D. In germline, CDR1 is SEHNR, CDR2 FQNEAQ (reference sequence). This CDR3 has 16 residues. V was trimmed by 1 base and J by 4 bases, leaving 13 bases between them. CDR3 bases: TGTGCCAGCAGCTTAGAACGGGGAGCCCTTAATGAAAAACTGTTTTTT. Translating it yields CASSLERGALNEKLFF.

The chain links TRBV4-2 to TRBJ1-1, with D hard to call. V was cut by 0 bases and J by 0 bases, with 8 bases left in between. The CDR3 loop spans 15 amino acids. Per germline, CDR1 LGHNA and CDR2 YNFKEQ. The CDR3 region is CASSQDLRMNTEAFF. The DNA of the CDR3 is TGTGCCAGCAGCCAAGATCTGAGGATGAACACTGAAGCTTTCTTT.

CDR3 sequence reads: CASRDGLSSGANVLTF. In nucleotides, the CDR3 is TGTGCCAGTCGGGACGGCCTAAGCTCTGGGGCCAACGTCCTGACTTTC. The rearrangement links TRBV19 to TRBJ2-6; possibly TRBD1 or TRBD2 for D (5 bases each). Germline V CDR1 and CDR2: LNHDA, SQIVND (reference sequence). The CDR3 covers 16 residues. The V gene lost 8 bases and the J gene lost 0 bases, with 14 bases spanning the gap.

The V gene is TRBV11-1, the J gene TRBJ2-5; 8 bases are a match to TRBD2. Germline CDR1 reads SGHAT; CDR2 reads FQDESV (reference sequence). The CDR3 loop spans 14 amino acids. V dropped 1 base and J dropped 5; count of bases not matched to a gene: 3. CDR3 loop: CASSLVSGSETQYF. CDR3 in DNA: TGTGCCAGCAGCTTAGTGAGCGGGAGTGAGACCCAGTACTTC.

The chain uses TRBV7-9 and TRBJ2-3; D gene uncertain. There are 12 residues in the CDR3. Trimming took 1 base from V and 6 from J, leaving 5 bases between them. Germline V gene lookup returns CDR1 SEHNR and CDR2 FQNEAQ (reference sequence). Here the CDR3 DNA reads TGTGCCAGCAGCTTAGTGGGGGATACGCAGTATTTT. This codes for CASSLVGDTQYF.

The chain combines TRBV11-1 with TRBJ2-7, with TRBD1 matching 8 bases. Germline trimming cut 5 bases from V and 6 bases from J; bases unmatched to any gene: 9. Germline loops: CDR1 SGHAT, CDR2 FQDESV (reference sequence). The CDR3 is 14 amino acids. The CDR3 DNA sequence: TGTGCCAGCAGCCCCTTGACAGGGGTTGGCGAGCAGTACTTC. It translates to CASSPLTGVGEQYF.

The count of this clone is one. V gene TRBV7-9 combines with J gene TRBJ2-1; D remains ambiguous. V gave up 3 bases and J gave up 8 bases, with 8 bases separating them. The CDR3 sequence is 12 residues long. From germline, CDR1 is SEHNR and CDR2 FQNEAQ (reference sequence). The CDR3, as DNA: TGTGCCAGCAGCTTTGAGCGCTATGAGCAGTTCTTC. Its protein is CASSFERYEQFF.

The chain uses TRBV9 and TRBJ1-4; 10 bases align to TRBD1. The trim removed 3 bases at V and 9 bases at J, leaving 11 bases unmatched. This CDR3 has 16 residues. Germline values: CDR1 SGDLS, CDR2 YYNGEE. CDR3 sequence (DNA): TGTGCCAGCAGCGCCCAGACAGGGGGCCGTCTTCAAAAACTGTTTTTT. Encoded protein: CASSAQTGGRLQKLFF.